The text below deals with one TCR beta chain. Its antigen is as yet unknown. Profiled with immunoSEQ multiplex PCR; TCRdb holds only in-frame clones, not every one. This sample carries approximately 17,000 clones, approximately 84% of them seen once, and the ten largest clones take roughly 8.1%. CDR3 length: 12 amino acids. The junction had 4 bases not matched to a gene; V was cut back by 6 bases and J by 10 bases. Germline loops: CDR1 MDHEN, CDR2 SYDVKM. The data stem from a study of STAT3 mutations in large granular lymphocyte leukemia. Across the whole study: Among longitudinally sequenced T-LGLL patients, roughly half had canonical activating STAT3 mutations detected. Study-wide findings and caveats: Persisting codominant clonotypes may have hidden a small pathogenic clone. At least one immunodominant TCR beta clonotype appeared in every T-cell large granular lymphocyte leukemia patient. In about 35% of the 18 patients, new TCR clonotypes emerged after therapy.

V is TRBV28 and J is TRBJ2-3, with 10 bases aligning to TRBD2. Sequencing was carried out using peripheral blood mononuclear cells. This clonotype was obtained from a man between 45 and 60 years old with T-cell large granular lymphocyte leukemia. Some clones in this sample may be carry-over from other donors' samples. CDR3 DNA sequence: TGTGCCAGCAGGCCTACTAGCGGGGCGCAGTATTTT. This encodes CASRPTSGAQYF.